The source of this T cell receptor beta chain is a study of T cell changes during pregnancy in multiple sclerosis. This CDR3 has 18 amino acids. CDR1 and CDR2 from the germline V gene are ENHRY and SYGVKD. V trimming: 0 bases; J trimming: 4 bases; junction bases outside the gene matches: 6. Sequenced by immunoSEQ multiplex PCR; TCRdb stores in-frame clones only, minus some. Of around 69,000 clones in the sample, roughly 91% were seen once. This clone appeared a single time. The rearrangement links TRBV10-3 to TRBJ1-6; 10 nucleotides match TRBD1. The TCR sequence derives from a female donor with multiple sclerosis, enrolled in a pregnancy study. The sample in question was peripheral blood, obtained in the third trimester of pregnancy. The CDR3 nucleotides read TGTGCCATCAGTGAGTCTATTCCGGGACAGGGGTATAATTCACCCCTCCACTTT. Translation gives CAISESIPGQGYNSPLHF.